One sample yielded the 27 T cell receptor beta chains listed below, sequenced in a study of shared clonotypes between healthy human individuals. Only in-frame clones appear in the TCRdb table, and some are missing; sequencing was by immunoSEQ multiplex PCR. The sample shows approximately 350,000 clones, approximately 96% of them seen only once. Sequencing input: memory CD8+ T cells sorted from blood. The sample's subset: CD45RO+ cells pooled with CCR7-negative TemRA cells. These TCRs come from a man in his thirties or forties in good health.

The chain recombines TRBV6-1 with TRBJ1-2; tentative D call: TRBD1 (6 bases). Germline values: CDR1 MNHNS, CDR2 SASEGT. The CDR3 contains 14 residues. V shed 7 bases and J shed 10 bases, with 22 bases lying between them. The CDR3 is CASITLGGNDDYTF. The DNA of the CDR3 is TGTGCCAGCATTACCCTAGGGGGGAACGATGACTACACCTTC.

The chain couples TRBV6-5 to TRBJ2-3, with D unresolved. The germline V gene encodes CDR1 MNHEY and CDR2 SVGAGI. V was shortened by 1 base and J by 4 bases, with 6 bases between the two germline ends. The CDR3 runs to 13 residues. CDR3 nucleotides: TGTGCCAGCAGTTACTATTTTGCAGATACGCAGTATTTT. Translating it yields CASSYYFADTQYF.

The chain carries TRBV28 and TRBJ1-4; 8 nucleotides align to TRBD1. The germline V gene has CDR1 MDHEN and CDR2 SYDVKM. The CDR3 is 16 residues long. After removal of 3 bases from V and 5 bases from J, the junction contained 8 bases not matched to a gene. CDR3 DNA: TGTGCCAGCAGTTTTTCCAGGGGGCGGTCCAATGAAAAACTGTTTTTT. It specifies CASSFSRGRSNEKLFF. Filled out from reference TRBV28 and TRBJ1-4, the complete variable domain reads DVKVTQSSRYLVKRTGEKVFLECVQDMDHENMFWYRQDPGLGLRLIYFSYDVKMKEKGDIPEGYSVSREKKERFSLILESASTNQTSMYLCASSFSRGRSNEKLFFGSGTQLSVL.

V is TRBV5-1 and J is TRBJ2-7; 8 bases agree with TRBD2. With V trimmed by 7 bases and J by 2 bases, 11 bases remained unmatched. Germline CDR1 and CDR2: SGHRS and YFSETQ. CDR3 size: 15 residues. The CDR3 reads CASLTPGGLAYEQYF. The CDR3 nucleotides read TGCGCCAGCTTAACCCCGGGGGGGCTGGCCTACGAGCAGTACTTC. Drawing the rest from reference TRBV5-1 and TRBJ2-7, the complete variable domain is KAGVTQTPRYLIKTRGQQVTLSCSPISGHRSVSWYQQTPGQGLQFLFEYFSETQRNKGNFPGRFSGRQFSNSRSEMNVSTLELGDSALYLCASLTPGGLAYEQYFGPGTRLTVT.

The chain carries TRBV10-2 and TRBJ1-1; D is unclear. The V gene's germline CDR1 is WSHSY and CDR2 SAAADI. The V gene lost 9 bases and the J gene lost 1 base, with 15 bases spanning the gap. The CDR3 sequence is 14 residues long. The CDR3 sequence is CARSTQVSNTEAFF. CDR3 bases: TGCGCCAGGTCTACGCAAGTTTCGAACACTGAAGCTTTCTTT.

The CDR3 nucleotides are TGTGCCAGCCTCATATCTCCCAACTCTGGAAACACCATATATTTT. Protein: CASLISPNSGNTIYF. The chain couples TRBV7-2 to TRBJ1-3; D gene ambiguous. CDR3 length: 15 residues. Germline values: CDR1 SGHTA, CDR2 FQGNSA. V was shortened by 8 bases and J by 0 bases, with 14 bases between the two germline ends.

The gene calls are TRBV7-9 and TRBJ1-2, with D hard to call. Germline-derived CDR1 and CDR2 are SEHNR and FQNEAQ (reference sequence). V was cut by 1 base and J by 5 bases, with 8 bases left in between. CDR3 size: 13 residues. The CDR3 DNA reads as TGTGCCAGCAGCTTAGGACCCGAGTATGGCTACACCTTC. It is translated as CASSLGPEYGYTF.

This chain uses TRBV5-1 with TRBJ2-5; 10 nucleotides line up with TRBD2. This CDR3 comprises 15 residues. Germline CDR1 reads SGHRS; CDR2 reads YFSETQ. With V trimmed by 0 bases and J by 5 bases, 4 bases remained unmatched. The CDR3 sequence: CASSLEAAGGETQYF. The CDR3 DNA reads TGCGCCAGCAGCTTGGAGGCAGCGGGAGGGGAGACCCAGTACTTC.

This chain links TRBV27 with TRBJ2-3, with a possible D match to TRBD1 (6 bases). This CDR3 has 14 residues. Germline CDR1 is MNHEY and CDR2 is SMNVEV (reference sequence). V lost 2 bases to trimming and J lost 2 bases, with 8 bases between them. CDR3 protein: CASSLNRDTDTQYF. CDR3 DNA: TGTGCCAGCAGTTTAAACAGGGACACAGATACGCAGTATTTT.

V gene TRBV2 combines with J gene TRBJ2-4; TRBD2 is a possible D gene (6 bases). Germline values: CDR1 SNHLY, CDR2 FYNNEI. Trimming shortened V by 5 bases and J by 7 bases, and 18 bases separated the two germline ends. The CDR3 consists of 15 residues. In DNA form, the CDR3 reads TGTGCCAGCAGTCGTCCCGGGACTCCCGGGAACATTCAGTACTTC. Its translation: CASSRPGTPGNIQYF.

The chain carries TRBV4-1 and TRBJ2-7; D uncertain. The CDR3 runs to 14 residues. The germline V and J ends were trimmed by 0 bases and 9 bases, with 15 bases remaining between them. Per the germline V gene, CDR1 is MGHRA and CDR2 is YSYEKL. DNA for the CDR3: TGCGCCAGCAGCCAAGATTTAGGGTCCATTGGGCAGTACTTC. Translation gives CASSQDLGSIGQYF.

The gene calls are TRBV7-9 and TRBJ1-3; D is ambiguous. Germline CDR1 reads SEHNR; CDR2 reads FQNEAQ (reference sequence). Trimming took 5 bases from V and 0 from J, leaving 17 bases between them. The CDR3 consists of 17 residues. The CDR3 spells CASSTRAGAYSGNTIYF. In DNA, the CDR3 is TGTGCCAGCAGCACACGAGCGGGCGCCTACTCTGGAAACACCATATATTTT.

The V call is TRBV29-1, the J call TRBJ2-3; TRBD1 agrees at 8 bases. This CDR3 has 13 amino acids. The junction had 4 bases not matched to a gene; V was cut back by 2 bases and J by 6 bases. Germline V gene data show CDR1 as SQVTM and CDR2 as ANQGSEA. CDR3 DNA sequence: TGCAGCGTTGAATCCCACAGGGGGGATACGCAGTATTTT. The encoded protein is CSVESHRGDTQYF.

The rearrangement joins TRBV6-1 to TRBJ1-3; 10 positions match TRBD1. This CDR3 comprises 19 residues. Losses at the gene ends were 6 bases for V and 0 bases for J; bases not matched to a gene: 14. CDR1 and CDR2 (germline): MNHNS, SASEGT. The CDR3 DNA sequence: TGTGCCAGCAGCGAAATCGGGACAGGGGTGTTGAGCTCTGGAAACACCATATATTTT. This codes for CASSEIGTGVLSSGNTIYF.

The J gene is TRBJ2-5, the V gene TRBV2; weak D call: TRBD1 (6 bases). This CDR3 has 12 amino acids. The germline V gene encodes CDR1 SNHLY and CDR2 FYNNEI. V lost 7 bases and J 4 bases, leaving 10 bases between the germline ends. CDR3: CASTQGRETQYF. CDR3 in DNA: TGTGCCAGCACACAGGGTCGAGAGACCCAGTACTTC.

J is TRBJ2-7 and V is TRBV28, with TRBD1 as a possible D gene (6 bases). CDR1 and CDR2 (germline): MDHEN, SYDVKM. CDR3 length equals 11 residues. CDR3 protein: CVVGGPYEQYF. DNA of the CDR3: TGTGTCGTTGGGGGCCCCTACGAGCAGTACTTC.

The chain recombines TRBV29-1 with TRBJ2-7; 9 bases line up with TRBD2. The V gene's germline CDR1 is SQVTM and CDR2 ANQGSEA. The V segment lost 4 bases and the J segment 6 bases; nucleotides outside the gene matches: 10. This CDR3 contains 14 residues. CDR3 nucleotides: TGCAGCGTTGGAGGGCTAGCGGGGATCTCCGAGCAGTACTTC. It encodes CSVGGLAGISEQYF.

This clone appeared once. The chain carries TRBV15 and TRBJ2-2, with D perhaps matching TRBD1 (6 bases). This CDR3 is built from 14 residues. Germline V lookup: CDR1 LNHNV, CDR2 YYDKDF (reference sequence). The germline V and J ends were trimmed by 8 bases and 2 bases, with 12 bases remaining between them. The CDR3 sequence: CATGQGRNTGELFF. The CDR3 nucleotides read TGTGCCACCGGGCAGGGGCGTAACACCGGGGAGCTGTTTTTT.

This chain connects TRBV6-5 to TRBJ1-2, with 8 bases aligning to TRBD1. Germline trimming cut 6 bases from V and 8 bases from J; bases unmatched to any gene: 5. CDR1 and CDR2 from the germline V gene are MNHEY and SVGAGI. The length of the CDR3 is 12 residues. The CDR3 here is CASSPDRVGYTF. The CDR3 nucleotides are TGTGCCAGCAGCCCGGACAGGGTCGGCTACACCTTC.

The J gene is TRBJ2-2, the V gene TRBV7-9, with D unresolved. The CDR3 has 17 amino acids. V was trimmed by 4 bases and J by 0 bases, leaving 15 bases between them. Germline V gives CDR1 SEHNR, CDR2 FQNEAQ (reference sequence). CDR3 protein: CASSSFGDPANTGELFF. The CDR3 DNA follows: TGTGCCAGCAGCTCCTTCGGTGACCCGGCGAACACCGGGGAGCTGTTTTTT.

The CDR3 region has the DNA TGTGCCAGCAGCTTGAGAGGGACTAGCGGACCCAGCTCCTACAATGAGCAGTTCTTC. This translates into CASSLRGTSGPSSYNEQFF. V usage is TRBV13 and J usage is TRBJ2-1; TRBD2 agrees at 11 bases. Losses at the gene ends were 3 bases for V and 0 bases for J; bases not matched to a gene: 10. CDR3 length equals 19 residues. Germline V CDR1 and CDR2: PRHDT, FYEKMQ (reference sequence).

The CDR3 protein is CASSHTGQGYGYTF. The CDR3 region has the DNA TGTGCCAGCAGCCATACGGGACAGGGCTATGGCTACACCTTC. The V call is TRBV14, the J call TRBJ1-2; 9 nucleotides match TRBD1. After removal of 3 bases from V and 4 bases from J, the junction contained 3 bases not matched to a gene. The CDR3 spans 14 residues. Germline V gives CDR1 SGHDN, CDR2 FVKESK.

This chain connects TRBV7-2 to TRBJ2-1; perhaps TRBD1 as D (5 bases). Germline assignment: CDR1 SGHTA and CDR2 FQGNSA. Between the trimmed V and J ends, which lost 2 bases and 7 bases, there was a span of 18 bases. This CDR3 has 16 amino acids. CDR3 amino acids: CASSLRVGGRANEQFF. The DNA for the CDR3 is TGTGCCAGCAGCTTACGAGTGGGTGGCAGGGCGAATGAGCAGTTCTTC. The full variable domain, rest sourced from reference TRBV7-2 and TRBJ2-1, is GAGVSQSPSNKVTEKGKDVELRCDPISGHTALYWYRQSLGQGLEFLIYFQGNSAPDKSGLPSDRFSAERTGGSVSTLTIQRTQQEDSAVYLCASSLRVGGRANEQFFGPGTRLTVL.

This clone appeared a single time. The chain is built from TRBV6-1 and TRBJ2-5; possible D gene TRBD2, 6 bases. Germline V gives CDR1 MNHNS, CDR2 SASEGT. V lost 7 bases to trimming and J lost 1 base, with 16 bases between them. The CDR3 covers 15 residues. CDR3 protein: CASKDLAGRQETQYF. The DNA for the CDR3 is TGTGCCAGCAAGGATCTTGCGGGACGCCAAGAGACCCAGTACTTC.

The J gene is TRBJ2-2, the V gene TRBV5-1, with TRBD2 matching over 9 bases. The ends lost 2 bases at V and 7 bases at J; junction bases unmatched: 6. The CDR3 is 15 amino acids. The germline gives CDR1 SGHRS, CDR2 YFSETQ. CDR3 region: CASSFGGRASGELFF. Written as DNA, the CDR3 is TGCGCCAGCAGCTTTGGCGGGAGGGCCAGCGGGGAGCTGTTTTTT. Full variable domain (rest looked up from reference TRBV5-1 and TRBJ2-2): KAGVTQTPRYLIKTRGQQVTLSCSPISGHRSVSWYQQTPGQGLQFLFEYFSETQRNKGNFPGRFSGRQFSNSRSEMNVSTLELGDSALYLCASSFGGRASGELFFGEGSRLTVL.

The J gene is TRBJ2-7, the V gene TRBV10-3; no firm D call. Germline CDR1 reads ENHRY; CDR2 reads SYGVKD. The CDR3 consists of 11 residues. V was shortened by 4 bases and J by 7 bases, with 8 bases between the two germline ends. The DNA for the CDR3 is TGTGCCATCAGTGTGTCGGAAGAGCAGTACTTC. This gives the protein CAISVSEEQYF.

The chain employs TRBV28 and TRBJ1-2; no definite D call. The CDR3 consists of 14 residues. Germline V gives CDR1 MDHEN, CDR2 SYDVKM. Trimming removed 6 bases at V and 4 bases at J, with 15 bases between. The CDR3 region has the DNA TGTGCCAGCAGCAGGAGCACACCCGCCTATGGCTACACCTTC. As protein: CASSRSTPAYGYTF.